This T cell receptor (beta chain) is from a study of blood T cell repertoires in COVID-19. About the research overall: The analysed material was cDNA or gDNA that came from T cells, B-cell-depleted T cells, or PBMCs.

Seattle researchers signed up patients amid active infection and tracked them longitudinally. In the authors' methods: Estimation of nucleated cell counts relied on the amplification of reference gene primers. Sequencing was performed with immunoSEQ multiplex PCR; in TCRdb, only in-frame clones are kept and a portion is missing. The V and J calls and the clone size are those of that table, but D and trimming were determined from the DNA. In the table there are 200,000 to 250,000 clones, 65% to 85% of which are singletons. The CDR3 spans 16 residues. Trimming at V came to 0 bases and at J to 4 bases, leaving 5 bases not matched to a gene. Germline-derived CDR1 and CDR2 are SGHVS and FQNEAQ.

The rearrangement uses TRBV7-8 and TRBJ2-7; 11 nucleotides agree with TRBD1. The clonotype comes from a woman aged 25-40 years with COVID-19, enrolled during active disease. The sequenced sample consisted of peripheral blood. The CDR3 here is CASSLAIGQGAYEQYF. The CDR3 DNA sequence: TGTGCCAGCAGCTTAGCGATCGGACAGGGGGCGTACGAGCAGTACTTC.